A selection of T cell receptor beta chains follows, all from one sample in a study of blood T cell repertoires in COVID-19. Produced via immunoSEQ multiplex PCR; TCRdb's table is partial and in-frame only. The sample holds more than 200,000 clones; approximately 80% are singletons and the top ten take approximately 5%. The sequencing sample was made of peripheral blood. These receptors came from a woman of 80 years or more with active or convalescent COVID-19. Both conserved end residues are trimmed from each CDR3.

v_call cdr3_length cdr3_aa
TRBV18 14 ASSPQTSGFYNEQF
TRBV27 11 ASSLQPGYGYT
TRBV4-1 14 ASSQGRNSYNSPLH
TRBV2 13 ASSADRGGNQPQH
TRBV5-5 15 ASSPLTSGSVTDTQY
TRBV18 14 ASSPASGGPYNEQF
TRBV2 12 ASSDREGTDTQY
TRBV19 12 ASILGGKGTEAF
TRBV10-3 14 AISESIGQGADTIY
TRBV3-1/TRBV3-2 14 ASSQVTGGTNEKLF
TRBV4-2 13 ASSQERQGGQPQH
TRBV5-5 14 ASGIRQGRSGEKLF
TRBV28 12 ASSRTSRSGEQY
TRBV11-2 15 ASSLGVGAGVAYEQY
TRBV30 14 AWSPPLAGAGNTIY
TRBV28 13 ASSPAAAGGYEQY
TRBV28 16 ASSFPSKGSSMNTEAF
TRBV12-5 15 ASGLDEGLDPADTQY
TRBV6-4 10 ASRSPGSEQF
TRBV7-8 13 ASSPSGGARETQY
TRBV18 13 ASSPSSGTVGELF
TRBV19 10 ASSISGSGYT